This T cell receptor (beta chain) stems from a study of regulatory T cells in long-lasting Graves disease. Germline loops: CDR1 SGHRS, CDR2 YFSETQ. The CDR3 length is 13 residues. The V end was cut by 3 bases, the J end by 5 bases, with 9 bases between. Specified time point: newly diagnosed GD, antithyroid drugs for less than 3 months. PBMCs provided the RNA from which the TCR library was made. Construction of TCR beta libraries relied on iRepertoire HTBI primers and on Arm-PCR targeting CDR3 regions. One entry per CDR3 protein, called by TCRdb with MiXCR from the multiplex PCR reads. The sample shows hundreds of thousands of distinct CDR3 sequences, 13% of them seen only once. These data were also filed under a second study, of T cells in Graves' hyperthyroidism and ophthalmopathy.

The sequencing here drew on peripheral blood mononuclear cells (PBMCs), taken at new diagnosis, from a patient treated with antithyroid drugs. The receptor's source is a man younger than 40 with Graves disease. V gene TRBV5-1 combines with J gene TRBJ2-1, with D unclear. The CDR3 protein is CASSSLIDNEQFF. The CDR3 coding sequence is TGCGCCAGCAGCTCTCTTATCGACAATGAGCAGTTCTTC.